This is a list of T cell receptor beta chains from one sample in a study of cytomegalovirus exposure and HLA in healthy donors. Clones were sequenced by immunoSEQ multiplex PCR, and TCRdb holds only the in-frame ones, with some missing. This table holds over 150,000 clones, about 70% found once. The sequenced material came from PBMCs. These receptors were obtained from a man aged 18 to 29 in good health and CMV-seronegative. Each CDR3 is given without its conserved first and last residue. Where a row states a size, it is once, few, many or the class of an expanded clone; other rows omit it.

clone_size v_call cdr3_aa
NA TRBV18 ASSPIDLTANTGELF
NA TRBV10-3 AIKGSGSSYEQY
once TRBV7-6 ASSFGEMGGELF
NA TRBV11-2 ASSLGYGTYEQY
NA TRBV25-1 ASSAEETQY
few TRBV6-1 ASSEQGPGSKAF
NA TRBV11-2 ASRRGTDSNQPQH
NA TRBV7-9 ASSFRLVAGGTYNEQF
NA TRBV11-3 ASSLEGGRETQY
NA TRBV12-5 ASGSRGGPGELF
NA TRBV30 AWTADNTDTQY
NA TRBV7-2 ASSHLQGNTIY
NA TRBV4-1 ASSPHVIRDRPATEAF
NA TRBV19 ASSFGTGGHQPQH
once TRBV5-1 ASSWRTGSRGETQY
NA TRBV7-9 ASSPRWGDKNTEAF
NA TRBV5-4 ASSPKGGISTDTQY
NA TRBV18 ASSPRQGFTYGYT
NA TRBV19 ASSFNRGGTEAF
NA TRBV30 AWIRQGGTGELF
NA TRBV7-3 ASSGTGRSNQPQH
NA TRBV4-2 ASSPGTGGVYGYT
NA TRBV6-1 ASSEANSHTDTQY
NA TRBV28 ASSPGQGIWGYT
NA TRBV27 ASSSQGNPQH
NA TRBV6-1 ASSENPGQGDEKLF
once TRBV29-1 SALGGGADTQY
NA TRBV9 ASSVGRSNQPQH
NA TRBV6-6 ASSFPQGNTEAF
NA TRBV6-6 ASEASGAMGYGYT
NA TRBV7-2 ASSQGGTEAF
NA TRBV5-1 ASSLKPGRAQPQH
few TRBV7-9 ASSFVENQPQH
NA TRBV14 ASSRGRAYEQY
medium-sized TRBV4-2 ASSQNLLLPINTQY
few TRBV7-9 ASSLALGLINEKLF
NA TRBV9 ASSVGPGGTEAF
NA TRBV5-4 ASNLRGVPEAF
NA TRBV28 ASSPTDRGGYGYT
NA TRBV28 ASRPQGNPGANVLT
NA TRBV18 ASSPASPTDTQY
NA TRBV10-3 AISEGQPNQPQH
NA TRBV27 ASSLGTSGGAYWDTQY
NA TRBV30 ALDRAGATEAF
NA TRBV5-1 ASSLEGALSGNTIY
NA TRBV2 ASSPWTSGTDTQY
once TRBV19 ASSKSRDRGSGELF
NA TRBV11-2 ASIPKGQTSDTQY
once TRBV7-6 ASSFGGGAGDEQF
few TRBV4-2 ASSQDAFDRGYEQY
NA TRBV7-6 ASSFRQGGNEKLF
once TRBV29-1 SVDSRGENGELF
NA TRBV19 AEGGYGYT
NA TRBV2 ASTSGTSGTGELF
many TRBV6-4 ASSDEGQGYNEQF
NA TRBV6-5 ASSYSRTGAYEQY
NA TRBV28 ASSLTARGYGYT
NA TRBV19 ASSGPGSNQPQH
NA TRBV6-1 ASSEQSGSYNEQF
NA TRBV30 AWSVAGGRAGYT